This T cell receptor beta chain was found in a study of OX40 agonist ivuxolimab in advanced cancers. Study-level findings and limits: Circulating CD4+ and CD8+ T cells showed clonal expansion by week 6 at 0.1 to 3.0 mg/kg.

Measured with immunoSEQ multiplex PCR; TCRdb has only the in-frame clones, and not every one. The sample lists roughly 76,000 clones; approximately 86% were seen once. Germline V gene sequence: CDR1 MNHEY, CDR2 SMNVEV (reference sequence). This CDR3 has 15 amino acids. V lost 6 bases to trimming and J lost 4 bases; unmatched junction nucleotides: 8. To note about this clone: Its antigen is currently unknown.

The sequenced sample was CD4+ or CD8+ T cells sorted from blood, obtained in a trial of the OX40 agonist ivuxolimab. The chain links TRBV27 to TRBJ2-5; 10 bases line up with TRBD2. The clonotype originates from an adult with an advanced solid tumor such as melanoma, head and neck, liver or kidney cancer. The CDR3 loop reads CASRTLAGSRETQYF. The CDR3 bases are TGTGCCAGCAGAACACTAGCGGGATCAAGAGAGACCCAGTACTTC.